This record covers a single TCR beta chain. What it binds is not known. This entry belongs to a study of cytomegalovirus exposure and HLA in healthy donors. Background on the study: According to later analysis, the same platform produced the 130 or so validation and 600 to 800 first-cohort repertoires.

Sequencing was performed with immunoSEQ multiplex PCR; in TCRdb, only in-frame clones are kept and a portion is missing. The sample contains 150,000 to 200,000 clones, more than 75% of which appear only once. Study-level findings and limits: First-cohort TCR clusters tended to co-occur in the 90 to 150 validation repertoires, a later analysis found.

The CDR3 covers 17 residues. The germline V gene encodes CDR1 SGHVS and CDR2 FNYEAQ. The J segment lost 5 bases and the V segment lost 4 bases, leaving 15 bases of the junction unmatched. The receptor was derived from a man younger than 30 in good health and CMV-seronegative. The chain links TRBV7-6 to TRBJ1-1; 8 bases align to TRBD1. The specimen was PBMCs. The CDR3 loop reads CASSSPARGQGCTEAFF. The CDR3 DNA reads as TGTGCCAGCAGCTCGCCAGCCAGAGGACAGGGCTGTACTGAAGCTTTCTTT.